A single sample gave rise to the 4 T cell receptor beta chains below, sequenced in a study of T cell responses to AZD1222 COVID-19 vaccine (dated by TCRdb to about 2021). The method behind the library was the immunoSEQ multiplex PCR assay. TCRdb re-hosts the immuneACCESS table, in-frame sequences only. Its copies lack some clones; in the studies checked, an unresolved V gene accounts for under half of them, and the cause for the rest is not known. For this sample the table gives under 250,000 clones, of which under 95% were detected only once. The ten biggest clones cover roughly 1% of the sample. The label giving this sample's time point can be read as: baseline before first vaccination. Reading the label with the study, this specimen's treatment or condition is: meningococcal conjugate vaccine given as trial control. This material consisted of peripheral blood, taken on day 0 of MenACWY control vaccination. All receptors derive from an adult in good health.

The chain combines TRBV7-2 with TRBJ1-2, with D perhaps matching TRBD1 (6 bases). Germline-derived CDR1 and CDR2 are SGHTA and FQGNSA. The CDR3 length is 12 residues. The V end was cut by 5 bases, the J end by 9 bases, with 13 bases between. CDR3 amino acids: CASSPQGHRYTF. CDR3 coding DNA: TGTGCCAGCAGCCCACAGGGACATCGCTACACCTTC.

The chain is built from TRBV28 and TRBJ1-5; 9 bases map to TRBD1. Germline V gene data show CDR1 as MDHEN and CDR2 as SYDVKM. V lost 5 bases to trimming and J lost 4 bases; unmatched junction nucleotides: 6. The CDR3 contains 15 residues. CDR3 amino acids: CASSKSTGGNQPQHF. CDR3 in DNA: TGTGCCAGCAGTAAATCGACAGGGGGGAATCAGCCCCAGCATTTT.

The chain recombines TRBV5-4 with TRBJ2-2; D is possibly TRBD1 (5 bases). The length of the CDR3 is 17 residues. CDR1 and CDR2 (germline): SGHNT, YYREEE (reference sequence). V gave up 1 base and J gave up 2 bases, with 15 bases separating them. The CDR3 sequence is CASSLNYGAHNTGELFF. Here the CDR3 DNA reads TGTGCCAGCAGCTTGAACTATGGGGCTCATAACACCGGGGAGCTGTTTTTT.

There are a few counts of this clone. The chain has TRBV3-1 (or the pseudogene TRBV3-2) and TRBJ2-7, with D perhaps assigned TRBD1 or TRBD2 (5 bases each). Germline V gene lookup returns CDR1 LGHDT and CDR2 YNNKEL (reference sequence). V lost 1 base, J lost 6 bases, and 13 bases lay in between. The CDR3 length is 14 residues. DNA of the CDR3: TGTGCCAGCAGCCAAGCTGGGGGAAATGGCGAGCAGTACTTC. It codes for CASSQAGGNGEQYF.